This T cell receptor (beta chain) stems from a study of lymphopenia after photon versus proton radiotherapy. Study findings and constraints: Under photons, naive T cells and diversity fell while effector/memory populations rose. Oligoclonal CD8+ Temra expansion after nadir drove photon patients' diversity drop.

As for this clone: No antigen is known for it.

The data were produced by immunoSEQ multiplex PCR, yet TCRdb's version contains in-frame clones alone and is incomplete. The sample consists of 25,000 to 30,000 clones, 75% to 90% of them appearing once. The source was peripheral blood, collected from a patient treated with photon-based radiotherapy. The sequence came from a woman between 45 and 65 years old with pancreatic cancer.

The CDR3 bases are TGTGCCAGCTCGAAGGTGGAACCGACTCGGGATGAGCAGTTCTTC. As protein: CASSKVEPTRDEQFF. The J gene is TRBJ2-1, the V gene TRBV28, with D unclear. CDR1 is MDHEN and CDR2 is SYDVKM in the germline V gene. CDR3 length equals 15 residues. Trimming stripped 8 bases from V and 8 bases from J, with 22 bases between. The full variable domain, rest sourced from reference TRBV28 and TRBJ2-1, is DVKVTQSSRYLVKRTGEKVFLECVQDMDHENMFWYRQDPGLGLRLIYFSYDVKMKEKGDIPEGYSVSREKKERFSLILESASTNQTSMYLCASSKVEPTRDEQFFGPGTRLTVL.